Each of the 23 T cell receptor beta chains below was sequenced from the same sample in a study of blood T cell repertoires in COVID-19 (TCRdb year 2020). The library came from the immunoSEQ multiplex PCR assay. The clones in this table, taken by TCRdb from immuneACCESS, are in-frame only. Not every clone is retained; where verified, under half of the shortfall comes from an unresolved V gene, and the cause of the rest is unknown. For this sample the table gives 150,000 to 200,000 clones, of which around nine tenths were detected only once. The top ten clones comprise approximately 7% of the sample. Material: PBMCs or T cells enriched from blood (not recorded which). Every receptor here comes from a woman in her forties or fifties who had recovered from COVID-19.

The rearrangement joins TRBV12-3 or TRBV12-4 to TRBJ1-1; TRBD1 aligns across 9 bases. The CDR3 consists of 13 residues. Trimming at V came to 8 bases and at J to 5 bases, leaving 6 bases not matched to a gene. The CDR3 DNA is TGTGCCAGCCAGGGACAGGGCGTTACTGAAGCTTTCTTT. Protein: CASQGQGVTEAFF.

The CDR3 reads CASSRRLTQETQYF. CDR3 bases: TGTGCCAGCAGCCGAAGACTTACCCAAGAGACCCAGTACTTC. The chain links TRBV3-1 (or the pseudogene TRBV3-2) to TRBJ2-5; D call uncertain. Germline CDR1 LGHDT, CDR2 YNNKEL (reference sequence). V shed 4 bases and J shed 1 base, with 10 bases lying between them. The CDR3 covers 14 residues.

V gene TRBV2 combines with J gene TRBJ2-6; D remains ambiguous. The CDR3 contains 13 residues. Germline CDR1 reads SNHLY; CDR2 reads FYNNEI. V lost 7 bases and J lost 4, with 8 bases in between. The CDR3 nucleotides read TGTGCCAGCACAGGCTCAGGGGCCAACGTCCTGACTTTC. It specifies CASTGSGANVLTF.

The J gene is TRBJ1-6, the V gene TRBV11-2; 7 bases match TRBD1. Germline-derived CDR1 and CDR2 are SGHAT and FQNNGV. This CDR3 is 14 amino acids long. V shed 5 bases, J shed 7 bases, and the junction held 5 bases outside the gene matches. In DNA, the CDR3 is TGTGCCAGCAGCGGCGACAGGGTCAATTCACCCCTCCACTTT. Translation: CASSGDRVNSPLHF. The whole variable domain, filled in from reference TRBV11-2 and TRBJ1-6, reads EAGVAQSPRYKIIEKRQSVAFWCNPISGHATLYWYQQILGQGPKLLIQFQNNGVVDDSQLPKDRFSAERLKGVDSTLKIQPAKLEDSAVYLCASSGDRVNSPLHFGNGTRLTVT.

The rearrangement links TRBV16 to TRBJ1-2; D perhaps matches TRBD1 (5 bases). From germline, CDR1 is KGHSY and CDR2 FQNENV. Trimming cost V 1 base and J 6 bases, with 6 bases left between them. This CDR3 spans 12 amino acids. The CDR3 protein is CASSQWGDGYTF. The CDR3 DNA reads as TGTGCCAGCAGCCAATGGGGGGATGGCTACACCTTC.

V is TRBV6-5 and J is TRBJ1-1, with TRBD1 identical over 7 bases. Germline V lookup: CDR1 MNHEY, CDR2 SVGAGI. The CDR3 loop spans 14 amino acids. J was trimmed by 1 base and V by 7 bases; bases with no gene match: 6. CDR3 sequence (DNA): TGTGCCAGCATTCCGGGACAGACGAACACTGAAGCTTTCTTT. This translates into CASIPGQTNTEAFF.

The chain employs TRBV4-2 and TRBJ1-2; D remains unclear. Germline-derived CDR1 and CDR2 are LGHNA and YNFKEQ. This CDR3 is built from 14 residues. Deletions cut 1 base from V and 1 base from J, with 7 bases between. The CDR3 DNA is TGTGCCAGCAGCCAAGTCTCCGTTAACTATGGCTACACCTTC. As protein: CASSQVSVNYGYTF.

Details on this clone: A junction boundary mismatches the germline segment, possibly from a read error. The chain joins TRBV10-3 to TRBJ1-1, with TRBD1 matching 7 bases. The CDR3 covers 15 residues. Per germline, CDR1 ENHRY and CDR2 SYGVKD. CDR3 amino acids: CAISGAGQMNSEAFF. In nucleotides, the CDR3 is TGTGCCATCAGTGGGGCGGGACAGATGAACTCTGAAGCTTTCTTT.

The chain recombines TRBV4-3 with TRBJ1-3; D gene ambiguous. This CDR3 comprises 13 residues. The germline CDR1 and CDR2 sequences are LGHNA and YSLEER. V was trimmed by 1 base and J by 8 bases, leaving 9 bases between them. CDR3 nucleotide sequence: TGCGCCAGCAGCCAAGCCACGGTTGACACCATATATTTT. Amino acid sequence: CASSQATVDTIYF.

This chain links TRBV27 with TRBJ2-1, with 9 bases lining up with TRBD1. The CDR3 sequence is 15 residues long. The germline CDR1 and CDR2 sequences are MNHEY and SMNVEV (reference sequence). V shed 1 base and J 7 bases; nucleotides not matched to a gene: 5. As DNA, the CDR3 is TGTGCCAGCAGTTTATTGGGGACAGGGTTTAATGAGCAGTTCTTC. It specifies CASSLLGTGFNEQFF.

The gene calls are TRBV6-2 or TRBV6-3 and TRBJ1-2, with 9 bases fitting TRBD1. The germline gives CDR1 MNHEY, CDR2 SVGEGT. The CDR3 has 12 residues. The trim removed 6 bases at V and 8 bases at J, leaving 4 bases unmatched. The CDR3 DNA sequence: TGTGCCAGCAGCTGGACAGGGGTCGGCTACACCTTC. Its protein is CASSWTGVGYTF.

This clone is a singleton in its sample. The CDR3 spells CASSPVPLGVRNQPQHF. CDR3 nucleotides: TGCGCCAGCAGCCCAGTGCCCCTCGGGGTTAGGAATCAGCCCCAGCATTTT. The gene calls are TRBV4-1 and TRBJ1-5; no definite D call. This CDR3 is 17 amino acids long. The germline CDR1 and CDR2 sequences are MGHRA and YSYEKL. V dropped 4 bases and J dropped 4 bases, with 20 bases sitting between them.

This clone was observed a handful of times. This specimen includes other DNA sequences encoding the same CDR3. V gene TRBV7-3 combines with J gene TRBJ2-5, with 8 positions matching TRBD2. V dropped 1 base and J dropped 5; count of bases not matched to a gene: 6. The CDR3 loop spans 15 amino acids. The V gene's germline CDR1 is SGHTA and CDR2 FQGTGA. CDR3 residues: CASSLNGGARETQYF. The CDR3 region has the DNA TGTGCCAGCAGCTTAAACGGGGGGGCCAGGGAGACCCAGTACTTC.

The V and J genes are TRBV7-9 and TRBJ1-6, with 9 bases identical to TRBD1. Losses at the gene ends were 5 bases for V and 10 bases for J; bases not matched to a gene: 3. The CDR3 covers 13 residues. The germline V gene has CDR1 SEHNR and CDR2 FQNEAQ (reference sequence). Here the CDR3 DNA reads TGTGCCAGCAGCGGACAGGGGACCTCACCCCTCCACTTT. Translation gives CASSGQGTSPLHF.

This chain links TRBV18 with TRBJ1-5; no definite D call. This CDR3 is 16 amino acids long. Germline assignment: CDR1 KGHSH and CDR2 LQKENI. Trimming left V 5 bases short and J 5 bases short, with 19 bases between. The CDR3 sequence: CASSSDAGFGDQPQHF. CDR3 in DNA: TGTGCCAGCTCATCCGACGCGGGGTTCGGCGATCAGCCCCAGCATTTT.

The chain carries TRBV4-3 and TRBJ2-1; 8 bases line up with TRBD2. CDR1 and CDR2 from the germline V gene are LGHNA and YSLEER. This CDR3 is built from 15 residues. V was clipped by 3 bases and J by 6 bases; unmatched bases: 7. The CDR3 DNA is TGCGCCAGCAGCCACGGACTAGCTATGTTCAATGAGCAGTTCTTC. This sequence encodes CASSHGLAMFNEQFF.

The CDR3 sequence is CSLNSGGATDTQYF. CDR3 bases: TGCAGCTTGAATTCGGGGGGCGCGACAGATACGCAGTATTTT. V and J are TRBV29-1 and TRBJ2-3, with D possibly TRBD2 on 7 matching bases. Germline CDR1 is SQVTM and CDR2 is ANQGSEA. The CDR3 loop spans 14 amino acids. V lost 8 bases and J 3 bases, leaving 18 bases between the germline ends.

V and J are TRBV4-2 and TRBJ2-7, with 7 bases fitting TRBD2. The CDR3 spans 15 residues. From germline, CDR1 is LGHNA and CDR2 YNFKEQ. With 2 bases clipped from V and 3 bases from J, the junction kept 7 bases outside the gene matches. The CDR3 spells CASSQQGGDYYEQYF. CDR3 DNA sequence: TGTGCCAGCAGCCAACAGGGAGGGGACTACTACGAGCAGTACTTC.

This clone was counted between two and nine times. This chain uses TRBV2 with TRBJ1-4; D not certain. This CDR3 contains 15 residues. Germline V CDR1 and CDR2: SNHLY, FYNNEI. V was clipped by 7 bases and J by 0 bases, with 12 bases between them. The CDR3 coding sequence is TGTGCCAGCAAGGCTGATCAGGCAACTAATGAAAAACTGTTTTTT. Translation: CASKADQATNEKLFF.

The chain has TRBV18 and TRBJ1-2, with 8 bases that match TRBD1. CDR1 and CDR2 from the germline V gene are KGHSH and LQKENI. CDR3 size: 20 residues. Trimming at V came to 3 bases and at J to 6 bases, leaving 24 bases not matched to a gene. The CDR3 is CASSPTGSLPKSQGGNGYTF. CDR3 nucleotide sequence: TGTGCCAGCTCACCTACCGGTTCCCTCCCTAAGTCACAGGGGGGGAATGGCTACACCTTC.

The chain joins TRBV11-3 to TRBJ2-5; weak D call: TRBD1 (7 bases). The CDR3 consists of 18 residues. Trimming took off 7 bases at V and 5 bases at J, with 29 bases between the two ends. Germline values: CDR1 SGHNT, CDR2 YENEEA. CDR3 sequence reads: CASTPGGLGPLGGETQYF. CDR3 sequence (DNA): TGTGCCAGCACCCCAGGGGGATTGGGGCCGCTAGGGGGGGAGACCCAGTACTTC.

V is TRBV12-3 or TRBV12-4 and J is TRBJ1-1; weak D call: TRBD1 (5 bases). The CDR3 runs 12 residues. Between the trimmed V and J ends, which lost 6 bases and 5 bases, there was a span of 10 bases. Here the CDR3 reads CASRRSGTEAFF. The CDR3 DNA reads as TGTGCCAGCAGAAGGTCAGGGACTGAAGCTTTCTTT.

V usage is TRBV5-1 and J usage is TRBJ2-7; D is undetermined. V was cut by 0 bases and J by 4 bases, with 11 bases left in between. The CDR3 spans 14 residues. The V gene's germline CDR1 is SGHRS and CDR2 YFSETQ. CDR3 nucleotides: TGCGCCAGCAGCTTGGTACAGCCCCCGTACGAGCAGTACTTC. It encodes CASSLVQPPYEQYF. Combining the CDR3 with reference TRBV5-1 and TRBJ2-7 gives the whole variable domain KAGVTQTPRYLIKTRGQQVTLSCSPISGHRSVSWYQQTPGQGLQFLFEYFSETQRNKGNFPGRFSGRQFSNSRSEMNVSTLELGDSALYLCASSLVQPPYEQYFGPGTRLTVT.